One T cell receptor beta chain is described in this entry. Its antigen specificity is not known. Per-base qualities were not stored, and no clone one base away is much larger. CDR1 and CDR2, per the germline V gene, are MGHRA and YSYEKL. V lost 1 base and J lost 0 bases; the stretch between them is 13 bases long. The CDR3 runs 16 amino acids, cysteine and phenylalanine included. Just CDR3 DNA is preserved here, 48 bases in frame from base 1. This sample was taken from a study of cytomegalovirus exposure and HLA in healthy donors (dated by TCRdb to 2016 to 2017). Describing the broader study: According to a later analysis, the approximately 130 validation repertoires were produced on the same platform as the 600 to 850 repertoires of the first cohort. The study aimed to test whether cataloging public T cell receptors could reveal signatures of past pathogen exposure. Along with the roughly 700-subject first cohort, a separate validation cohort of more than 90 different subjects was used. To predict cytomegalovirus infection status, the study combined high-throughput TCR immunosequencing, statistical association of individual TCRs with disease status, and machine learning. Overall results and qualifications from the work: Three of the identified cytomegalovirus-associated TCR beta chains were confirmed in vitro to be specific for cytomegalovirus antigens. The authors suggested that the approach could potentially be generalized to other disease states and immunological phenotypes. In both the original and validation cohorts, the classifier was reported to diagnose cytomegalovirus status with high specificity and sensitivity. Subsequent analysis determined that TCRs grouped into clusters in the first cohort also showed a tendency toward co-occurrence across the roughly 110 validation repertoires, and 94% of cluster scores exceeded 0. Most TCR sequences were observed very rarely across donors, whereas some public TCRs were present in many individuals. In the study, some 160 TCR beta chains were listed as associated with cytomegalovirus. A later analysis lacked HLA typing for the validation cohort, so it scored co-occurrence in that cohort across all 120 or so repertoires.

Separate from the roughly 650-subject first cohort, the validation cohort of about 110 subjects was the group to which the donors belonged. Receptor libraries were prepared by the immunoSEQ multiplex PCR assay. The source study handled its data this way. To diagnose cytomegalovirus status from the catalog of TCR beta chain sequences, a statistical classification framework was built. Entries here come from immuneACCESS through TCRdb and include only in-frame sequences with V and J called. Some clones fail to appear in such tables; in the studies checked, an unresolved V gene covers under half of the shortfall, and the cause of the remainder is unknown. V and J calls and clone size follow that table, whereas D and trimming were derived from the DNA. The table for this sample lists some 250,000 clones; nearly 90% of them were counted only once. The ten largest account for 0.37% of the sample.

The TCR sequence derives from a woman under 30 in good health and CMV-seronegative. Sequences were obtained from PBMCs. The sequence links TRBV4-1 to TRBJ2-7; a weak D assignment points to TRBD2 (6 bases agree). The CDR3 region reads CASSQVGGPSSYEQYF. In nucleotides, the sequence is TGCGCCAGCAGCCAAGTCGGGGGTCCCAGCTCCTACGAGCAGTACTTC.